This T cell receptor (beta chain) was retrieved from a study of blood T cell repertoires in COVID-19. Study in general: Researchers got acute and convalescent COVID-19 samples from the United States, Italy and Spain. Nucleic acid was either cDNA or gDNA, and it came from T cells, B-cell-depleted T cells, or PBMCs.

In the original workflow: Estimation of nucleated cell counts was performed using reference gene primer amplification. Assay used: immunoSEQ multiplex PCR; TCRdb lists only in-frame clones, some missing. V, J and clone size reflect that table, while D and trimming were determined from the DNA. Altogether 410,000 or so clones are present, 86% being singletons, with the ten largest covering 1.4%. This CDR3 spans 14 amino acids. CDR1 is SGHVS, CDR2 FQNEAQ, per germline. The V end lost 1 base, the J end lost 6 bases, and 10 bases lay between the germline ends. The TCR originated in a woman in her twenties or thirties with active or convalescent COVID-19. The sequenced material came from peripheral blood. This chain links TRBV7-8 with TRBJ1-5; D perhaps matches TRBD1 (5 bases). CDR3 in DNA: TGTGCCAGCAGCTTAGTAGGGGTTCTTCAGCCCCAGCATTTT. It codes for CASSLVGVLQPQHF.